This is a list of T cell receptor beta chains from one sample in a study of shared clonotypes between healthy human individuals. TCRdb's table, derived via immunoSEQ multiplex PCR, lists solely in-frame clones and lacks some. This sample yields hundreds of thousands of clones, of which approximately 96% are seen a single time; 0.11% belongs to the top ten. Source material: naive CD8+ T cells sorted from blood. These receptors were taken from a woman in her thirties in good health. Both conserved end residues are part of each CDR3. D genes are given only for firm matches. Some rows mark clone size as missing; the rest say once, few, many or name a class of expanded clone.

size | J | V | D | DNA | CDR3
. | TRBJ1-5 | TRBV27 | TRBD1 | TGTGCCAGCAGTTTGGGACAGGGGTATCAGCCCCAGCATTTT | CASSLGQGYQPQHF
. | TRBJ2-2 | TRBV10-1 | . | TGCGCCAGCAGTTCCTTTCCCGGGGAGCTGTTTTTT | CASSSFPGELFF
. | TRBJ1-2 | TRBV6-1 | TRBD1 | TGTGCCAGCAGTGAGGGTTTCCGGGACAGTGATAGATATGGCTACACCTTC | CASSEGFRDSDRYGYTF
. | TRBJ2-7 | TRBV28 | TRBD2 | TGTGCCAGCACGAAAGCGGGAGCTCCCTACGAGCAGTACTTC | CASTKAGAPYEQYF
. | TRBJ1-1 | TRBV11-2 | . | TGTGCCAGCAGCTTAGGCCCCGGCAAGGGCAGCACTGAAGCTTTCTTT | CASSLGPGKGSTEAFF
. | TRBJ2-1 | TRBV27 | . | TGTGCCAGCAGTTTGTCCGGGACTGCGTACAATGAGCAGTTCTTC | CASSLSGTAYNEQFF
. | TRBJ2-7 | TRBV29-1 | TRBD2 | TGCAGCGTTGAATCATTCGTTAGCGGGAGGGGAGACGAGCAGTACTTC | CSVESFVSGRGDEQYF
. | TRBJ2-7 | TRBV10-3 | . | TGTGCCATCAGCCGATATCGGGTGCAGTACTTC | CAISRYRVQYF
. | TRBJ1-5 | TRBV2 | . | TGTGCCAGCAGGCGAGAGAGCAATCAGCCCCAGCATTTT | CASRRESNQPQHF
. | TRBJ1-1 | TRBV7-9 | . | TGTGCCAGCAGCTTAGAAAAAGACAACACTGAAGCTTTCTTT | CASSLEKDNTEAFF
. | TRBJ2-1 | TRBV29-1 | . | TGCAGCGTTGATTGGGGAACCTACAATGAGCAGTTCTTC | CSVDWGTYNEQFF
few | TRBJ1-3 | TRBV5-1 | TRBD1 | TGCGCCAGCAGCCGGGACAGGAGCTCTGGAAACACCATATATTTT | CASSRDRSSGNTIYF
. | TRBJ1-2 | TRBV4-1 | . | TGCGCCAGCAGCCAAGATTGGGAAGACTATGGCTACACCTTC | CASSQDWEDYGYTF
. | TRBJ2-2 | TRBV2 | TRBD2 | TGTGCCAGCAGTGGACTAGCGGGCCACACCGGGGAGCTGTTTTTT | CASSGLAGHTGELFF
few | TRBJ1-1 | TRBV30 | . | TGTGCCTGGAGTTCGACTTCGAACACTGAAGCTTTCTTT | CAWSSTSNTEAFF
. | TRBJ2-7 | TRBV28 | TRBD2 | TGTGCCAGCAGTTTTCCCCCGACTAGCGGGAGGGCCATCGAGCAGTACTTC | CASSFPPTSGRAIEQYF
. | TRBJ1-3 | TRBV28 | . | TGTGCCAGCAGTTTAGGTCCTGCAGGGAATCCGGGCACCATATATTTT | CASSLGPAGNPGTIYF
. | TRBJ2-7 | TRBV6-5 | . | TGTGCCAGCAGTTACTCCTGGGGGCCCTACGAGCAGTACTTC | CASSYSWGPYEQYF
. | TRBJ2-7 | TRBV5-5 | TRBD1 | TGTGCCAGCAGCCCAGGGACAGGGACCTACGAGCAGTACTTC | CASSPGTGTYEQYF
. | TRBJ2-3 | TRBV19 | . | TGTGCCAGTAGTATATTGGAACTCCCAGATACGCAGTATTTT | CASSILELPDTQYF
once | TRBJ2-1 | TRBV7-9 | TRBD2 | TGTGCCAGCACGAGCGGGACCTCCTACAATGAGCAGTTCTTC | CASTSGTSYNEQFF
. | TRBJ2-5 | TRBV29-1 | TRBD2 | TGCAGCGTTGAGGGCCTTAGCGGGCGGAACCAAGAGACCCAGTACTTC | CSVEGLSGRNQETQYF
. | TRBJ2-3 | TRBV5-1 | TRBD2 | TGCGCCAGCAGCATCGGACTAGCGGGAGTGAGGAGCGCAGATACGCAGTATTTT | CASSIGLAGVRSADTQYF
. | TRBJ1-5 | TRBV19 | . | TGTGCCAGTAGTGGTGGGTTCAATAGCAATCAGCCCCAGCATTTT | CASSGGFNSNQPQHF
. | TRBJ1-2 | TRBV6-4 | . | TGTGCCAGCAGTGACTCGGGATATGGCTACACCTTC | CASSDSGYGYTF
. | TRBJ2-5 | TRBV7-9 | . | TGTGCCAGCCTTAGACAGTCCGAACAGACCCAGTACTTC | CASLRQSEQTQYF
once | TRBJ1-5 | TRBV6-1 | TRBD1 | TGTGCCAGCAGTGAAGGGCCAGGGGGACAGCCCCAGCATTTT | CASSEGPGGQPQHF
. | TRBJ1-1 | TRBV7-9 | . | TGTGCCAGCAGCTTAGCCTCGGGGGGCTTGAACACTGAAGCTTTCTTT | CASSLASGGLNTEAFF
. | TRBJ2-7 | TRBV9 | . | TGTGCCAGCAGCGTAGGGCAGGGACCCTACGAGCAGTACTTC | CASSVGQGPYEQYF
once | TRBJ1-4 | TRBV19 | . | TGTGCCAGTAGTACCCCCAGTCGGGGGGCAACTAATGAAAAACTGTTTTTT | CASSTPSRGATNEKLFF
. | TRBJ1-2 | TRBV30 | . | TGTGCCTGGAGTGTATCGGGGGACCACTATGGCTACACCTTC | CAWSVSGDHYGYTF
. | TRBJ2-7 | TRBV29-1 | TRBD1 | TGCAGCGTTATTACCGGGACAGCACTCTACGAGCAGTACTTC | CSVITGTALYEQYF
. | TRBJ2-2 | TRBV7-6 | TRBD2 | TGTGCCAGCAGCTTAATTACTAGCGGGAGATCCGGGGAGCTGTTTTTT | CASSLITSGRSGELFF
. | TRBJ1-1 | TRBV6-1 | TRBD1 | TGTGCCAGCAGTAGACAGGGCCGGTGGACTGAAGCTTTCTTT | CASSRQGRWTEAFF
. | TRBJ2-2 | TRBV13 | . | TGTGCCAGCAGTCTCGATAATGAGCTGTTTTTT | CASSLDNELFF
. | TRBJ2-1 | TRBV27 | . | TGTGCCAGCAGTTTATCTCCGAAATCCTACAATGAGCAGTTCTTC | CASSLSPKSYNEQFF
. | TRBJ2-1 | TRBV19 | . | TGTGCCAGTAGTATGGGGACGCAAGCCTACAATGAGCAGTTCTTC | CASSMGTQAYNEQFF
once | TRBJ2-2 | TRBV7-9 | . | TGTGCCAGCAGCCACACTATGCGGTCTAACACCGGGGAGCTGTTTTTT | CASSHTMRSNTGELFF
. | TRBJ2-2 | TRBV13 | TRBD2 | TGTGCCAGCAGCAACCTCGGGGGAGGGACCGGGGAGCTGTTTTTT | CASSNLGGGTGELFF
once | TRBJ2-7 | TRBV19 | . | TGTGCCGGCCTTGGCCGGGGTCGTCCGTGGGGTTCCAACGAGCAGTACTTC | CAGLGRGRPWGSNEQYF
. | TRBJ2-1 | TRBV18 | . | TGTGCCAGCTCAGGTGGCACAATGACGAGCCTCCGGGACAATGAGCAGTTCTTC | CASSGGTMTSLRDNEQFF
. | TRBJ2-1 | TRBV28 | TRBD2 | TGTGCCAGCAGTTTAGGACTAGCGGGAAGCTCCTACAATGAGCAGTTCTTC | CASSLGLAGSSYNEQFF
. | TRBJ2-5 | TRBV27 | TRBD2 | TGTGCCAGCAGTCTCCACCCCTTAGCGGGAAAAGAGACCCAGTACTTC | CASSLHPLAGKETQYF
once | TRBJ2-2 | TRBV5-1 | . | TGCGCCAGCAGTAACGGCAAGAACACCGGGGAGCTGTTTTTT | CASSNGKNTGELFF
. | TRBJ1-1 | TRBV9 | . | TGTGCCAGCAGCGTAGGGACCTTAAGATCCGCAGAAGCTTTCTTT | CASSVGTLRSAEAFF
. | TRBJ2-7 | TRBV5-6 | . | TGTGCCAGCAGCTGGGGGGACCGTCTCTCCTACGAGCAGTACTTC | CASSWGDRLSYEQYF
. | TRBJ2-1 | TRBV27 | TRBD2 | TGTGCCAGCAGCCCCGGGACTAGCGAATACAATGAGCAGTTCTTC | CASSPGTSEYNEQFF
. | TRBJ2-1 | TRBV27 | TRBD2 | TGTGCCAGCAGATCCGGACTAGATCGTCGGTTCTTC | CASRSGLDRRFF
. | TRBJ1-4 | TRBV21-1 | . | TGTGCCAGCAGCAAGGGACAGGGGCAATTTGGACGGTTTTTT | CASSKGQGQFGRFF